The next 15 T cell receptor beta chains were all read from a single sample in a study of spatial heterogeneity in lung cancer. A single record per CDR3 protein comes from TCRdb applying MiXCR to the 5' RACE reads. The sample records approximately 92,000 distinct CDR3 sequences, 10% to 15% being singletons. Documented time point: sample taken at primary tumor resection. Unsorted whole RNA samples from tumor, nontumor lung or frozen PBMC were sequenced. The material was PBMCs, obtained at surgery. All receptors come from a male donor with early-stage non-small cell lung cancer.

This chain uses TRBV28 with TRBJ2-7; tentatively, D is TRBD1 or TRBD2 (5 bases each). From germline, CDR1 is MDHEN and CDR2 SYDVKM. The CDR3 has 12 residues. V was trimmed by 3 bases and J by 4 bases, leaving 7 bases between them. This chain's CDR3 is CASSFEGYEQYF. CDR3 in DNA: TGTGCCAGCAGTTTTGAGGGGTACGAGCAGTACTTC.

This clonotype was detected only a few times. The V call is TRBV6-2 or TRBV6-3, the J call TRBJ2-7, with 9 bases fitting TRBD2. J lost 7 bases, V lost 2 bases, and 15 bases had no gene match. The CDR3 consists of 17 residues. The germline CDR1 and CDR2 sequences are MNHEY and SVGEGT. The chain's CDR3 is CASSYAASGAHQWEQYF. The DNA for the CDR3 is TGTGCCAGCAGTTACGCCGCTAGCGGGGCTCACCAGTGGGAGCAGTACTTC.

The sample holds many counts of this clonotype. This chain uses TRBV28 with TRBJ2-4; D call uncertain. Germline values: CDR1 MDHEN, CDR2 SYDVKM. This CDR3 spans 15 amino acids. V lost 2 bases and J lost 3, with 11 bases in between. The CDR3 is CASSLSGVGKNIQYF. The CDR3, as DNA: TGTGCCAGCAGTTTAAGTGGTGTAGGCAAAAACATTCAGTACTTC.

The CDR3 DNA reads TGTGCCAGCAGTTTAGGCCTCTTCAATGAGCAGTACTTC. Its translation: CASSLGLFNEQYF. This rearrangement joins TRBV12-3 or TRBV12-4 to TRBJ2-7; no clear D gene. The ends were cut back, 1 base at V and 7 bases at J, with 11 bases in the middle. This CDR3 contains 13 residues.

This clonotype appeared a few times. This chain uses TRBV7-9 with TRBJ1-2; the match to TRBD1 covers 7 bases. V was clipped by 0 bases and J by 1 base; unmatched bases: 5. The length of the CDR3 is 16 residues. CDR1 and CDR2 (germline): SEHNR, FQNEAQ (reference sequence). Written as DNA, the CDR3 is TGTGCCAGCAGCTTAGCGCCAGGGGGAGGTAACTATGGCTACACCTTC. Translation gives CASSLAPGGGNYGYTF.

The chain carries TRBV7-8 and TRBJ1-2, with D tentatively TRBD1 (5 bases). The V gene's germline CDR1 is SGHVS and CDR2 FQNEAQ. The CDR3 is made up of 14 amino acids. V was shortened by 4 bases and J by 5 bases, with 14 bases between the two germline ends. The CDR3 DNA follows: TGTGCCAGCAGCTCGAGGGACGGCCCTTATGGCTACACCTTC. This sequence encodes CASSSRDGPYGYTF. The variable domain in full, with the rest retrieved from reference TRBV7-8 and TRBJ1-2, is GAGVSQSPRYKVAKRGQDVALRCDPISGHVSLFWYQQALGQGPEFLTYFQNEAQLDKSGLPSDRFFAERPEGSVSTLKIQRTQQEDSAVYLCASSSRDGPYGYTFGSGTRLTVV.

This clonotype was picked up a small number of times. The rearrangement links TRBV6-2 or TRBV6-3 to TRBJ2-2; D is perhaps TRBD2 (6 bases). Germline loops: CDR1 MNHEY, CDR2 SVGEGT. This CDR3 has 14 amino acids. Trimming removed 7 bases from V and 5 bases from J, with 14 bases in between. The CDR3 nucleotides are TGTGCCAGCACCCCTGTAGCGGTTACCGGGGAGCTGTTTTTT. Protein: CASTPVAVTGELFF.

The J gene is TRBJ2-1, the V gene TRBV2; the D gene is possibly TRBD1 (5 bases). The CDR3 has 13 amino acids. V lost 6 bases and J lost 4, with 10 bases in between. Germline V lookup: CDR1 SNHLY, CDR2 FYNNEI. The CDR3 region has the DNA TGTGCCAGCAGCCAGACAGCATACAATGAGCAGTTCTTC. Protein product: CASSQTAYNEQFF.

The J gene is TRBJ2-7, the V gene TRBV18; D is unclear. V shed 3 bases and J shed 2 bases, with 5 bases lying between them. Germline V gene data show CDR1 as KGHSH and CDR2 as LQKENI. The CDR3 loop spans 12 amino acids. Here the CDR3 DNA reads TGTGCCAGCTCACCGGTCCCCTACGAGCAGTACTTC. Protein: CASSPVPYEQYF.

The rearrangement links TRBV12-3 or TRBV12-4 to TRBJ2-5; 12 bases line up with TRBD2. This CDR3 is built from 14 residues. V gave up 6 bases and J gave up 6 bases; unmatched junction bases: 5. DNA of the CDR3: TGTGCCAGCAGCCCGACTAGCGGGGGAAAGACCCAGTACTTC. Translating it yields CASSPTSGGKTQYF.

This chain connects TRBV20-1 to TRBJ2-3; D is undetermined. V was shortened by 3 bases and J by 1 base, with 8 bases between the two germline ends. In germline, CDR1 is DFQATT, CDR2 SNEGSKA (reference sequence). This CDR3 is 13 amino acids long. CDR3 DNA sequence: TGCAGTGCTAGCAAAACACGCACAGATACGCAGTATTTT. Its protein is CSASKTRTDTQYF.

The chain uses TRBV28 and TRBJ2-2; 8 bases align to TRBD2. The CDR3 extends over 15 amino acids. Germline values: CDR1 MDHEN, CDR2 SYDVKM. V shed 6 bases, J shed 7 bases, and the junction held 10 bases outside the gene matches. In DNA, the CDR3 is TGTGCCAGCAGGTCGGGAGGGGCGCAGGGCGGGGAGCTGTTTTTT. Translating it yields CASRSGGAQGGELFF.

The chain uses TRBV13 and TRBJ1-1; D may be TRBD1 (5 bases). Trimming stripped 5 bases from V and 12 bases from J, with 13 bases between. CDR1 is PRHDT, CDR2 FYEKMQ, per germline (reference sequence). This CDR3 contains 11 residues. The CDR3, as DNA: TGTGCCAGCAGCCGGGCCCCAGGGACTTTCTTT. The encoded protein is CASSRAPGTFF.

V gene TRBV20-1 combines with J gene TRBJ2-4; D not resolved. The CDR3 runs to 17 residues. Germline CDR1 reads DFQATT; CDR2 reads SNEGSKA (reference sequence). V lost 0 bases and J 2 bases, leaving 17 bases between the germline ends. The CDR3 nucleotides read TGCAGTGCTAGAGATAGGGTGGGGATGTCGACCAAAAACATTCAGTACTTC. Amino acid sequence: CSARDRVGMSTKNIQYF.

This clonotype was found many times. This chain connects TRBV28 to TRBJ1-6, with 7 bases identical to TRBD1. CDR3 length: 17 amino acids. With V trimmed by 3 bases and J by 0 bases, 5 bases remained unmatched. Germline V gene lookup returns CDR1 MDHEN and CDR2 SYDVKM. For the CDR3, the DNA is TGTGCCAGCAGTTTGCGGACAGGCGTCTCCTATAATTCACCCCTCCACTTT. As protein: CASSLRTGVSYNSPLHF.